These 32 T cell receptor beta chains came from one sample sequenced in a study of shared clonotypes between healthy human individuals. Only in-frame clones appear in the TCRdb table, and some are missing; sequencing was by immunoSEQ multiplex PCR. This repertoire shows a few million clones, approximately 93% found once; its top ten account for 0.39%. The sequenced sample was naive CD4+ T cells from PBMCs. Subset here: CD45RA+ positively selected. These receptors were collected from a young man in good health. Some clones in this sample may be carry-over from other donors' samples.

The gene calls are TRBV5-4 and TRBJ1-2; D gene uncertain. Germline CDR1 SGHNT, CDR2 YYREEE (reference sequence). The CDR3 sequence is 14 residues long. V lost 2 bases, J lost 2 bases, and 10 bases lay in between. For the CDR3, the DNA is TGTGCCAGCAGCTTCGCAAGTTCCAACTATGGCTACACCTTC. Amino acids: CASSFASSNYGYTF.

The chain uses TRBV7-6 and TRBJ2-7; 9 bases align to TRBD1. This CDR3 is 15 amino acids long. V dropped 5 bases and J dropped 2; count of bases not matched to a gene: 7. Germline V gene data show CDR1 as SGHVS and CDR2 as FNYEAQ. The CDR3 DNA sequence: TGTGCCAGCAGCAAAGGGGGACAGGGTACCTACGAGCAGTACTTC. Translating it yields CASSKGGQGTYEQYF.

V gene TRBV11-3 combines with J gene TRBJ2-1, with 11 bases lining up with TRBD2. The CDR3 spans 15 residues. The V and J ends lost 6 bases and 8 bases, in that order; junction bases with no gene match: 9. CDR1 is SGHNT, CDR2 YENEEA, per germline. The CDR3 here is CASSLAGGPGYEQFF. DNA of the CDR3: TGTGCCAGCAGTCTAGCGGGAGGACCAGGGTATGAGCAGTTCTTC.

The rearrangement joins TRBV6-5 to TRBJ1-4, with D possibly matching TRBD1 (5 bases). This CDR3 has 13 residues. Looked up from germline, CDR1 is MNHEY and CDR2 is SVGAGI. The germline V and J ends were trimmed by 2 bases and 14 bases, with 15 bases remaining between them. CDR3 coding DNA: TGTGCCAGCAGTTACCGTAAATTCGGGACGCTGTTTTTT. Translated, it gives CASSYRKFGTLFF.

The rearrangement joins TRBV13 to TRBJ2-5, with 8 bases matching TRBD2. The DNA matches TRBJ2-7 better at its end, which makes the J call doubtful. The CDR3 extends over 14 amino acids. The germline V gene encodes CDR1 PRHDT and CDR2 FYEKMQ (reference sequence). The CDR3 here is CASSSGTSDGEQYF. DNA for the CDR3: TGTGCCAGCAGCTCCGGGACTAGTGATGGCGAGCAGTACTTC.

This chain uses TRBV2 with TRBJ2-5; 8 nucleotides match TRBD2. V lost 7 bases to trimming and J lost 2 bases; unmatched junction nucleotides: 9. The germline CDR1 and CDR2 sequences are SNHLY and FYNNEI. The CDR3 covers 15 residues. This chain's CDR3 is CASTREGNMQETQYF. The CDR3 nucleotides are TGTGCCAGCACCCGGGAGGGGAACATGCAAGAGACCCAGTACTTC. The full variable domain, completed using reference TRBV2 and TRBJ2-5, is EPEVTQTPSHQVTQMGQEVILRCVPISNHLYFYWYRQILGQKVEFLVSFYNNEISEKSEIFDDQFSVERPDGSNFTLKIRSTKLEDSAMYFCASTREGNMQETQYFGPGTRLLVL.

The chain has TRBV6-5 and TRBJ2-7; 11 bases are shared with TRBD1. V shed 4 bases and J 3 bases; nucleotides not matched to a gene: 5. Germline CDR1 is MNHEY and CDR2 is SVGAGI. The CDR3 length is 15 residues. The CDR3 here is CASSSPGQGDYEQYF. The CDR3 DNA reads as TGTGCCAGCAGTTCACCGGGACAGGGGGACTACGAGCAGTACTTC.

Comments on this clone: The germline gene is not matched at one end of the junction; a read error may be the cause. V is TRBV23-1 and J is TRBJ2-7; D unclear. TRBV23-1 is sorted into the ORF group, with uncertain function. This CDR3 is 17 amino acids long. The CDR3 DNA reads TGCGCCAGCAGTCAATCAGAACAGAAGGATCACTCCTACGGGCAGTACTTC. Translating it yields CASSQSEQKDHSYGQYF.

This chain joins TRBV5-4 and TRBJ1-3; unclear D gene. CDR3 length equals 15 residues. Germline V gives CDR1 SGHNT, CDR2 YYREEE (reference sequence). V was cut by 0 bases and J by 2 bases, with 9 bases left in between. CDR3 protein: CASSLGQQTGNTIYF. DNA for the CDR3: TGTGCCAGCAGCTTGGGGCAGCAGACTGGAAACACCATATATTTT.

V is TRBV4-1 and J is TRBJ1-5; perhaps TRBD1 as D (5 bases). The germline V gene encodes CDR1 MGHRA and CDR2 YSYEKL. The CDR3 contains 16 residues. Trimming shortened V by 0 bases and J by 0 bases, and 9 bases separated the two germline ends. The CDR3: CASSQERGYSNQPQHF. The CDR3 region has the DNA TGCGCCAGCAGCCAAGAGAGGGGATATAGCAATCAGCCCCAGCATTTT.

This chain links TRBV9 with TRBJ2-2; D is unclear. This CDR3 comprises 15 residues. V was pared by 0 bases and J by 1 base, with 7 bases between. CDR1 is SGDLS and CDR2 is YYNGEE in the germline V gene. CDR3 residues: CASSVGGKNTGELFF. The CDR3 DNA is TGTGCCAGCAGCGTAGGGGGAAAGAACACCGGGGAGCTGTTTTTT.

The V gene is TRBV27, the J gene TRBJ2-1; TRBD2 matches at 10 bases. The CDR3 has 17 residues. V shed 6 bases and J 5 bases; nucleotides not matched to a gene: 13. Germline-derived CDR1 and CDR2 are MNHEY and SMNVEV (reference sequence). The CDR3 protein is CASRRRTGTSDHNEQFF. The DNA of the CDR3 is TGTGCCAGCAGGAGAAGAACCGGGACTAGCGACCACAATGAGCAGTTCTTC.

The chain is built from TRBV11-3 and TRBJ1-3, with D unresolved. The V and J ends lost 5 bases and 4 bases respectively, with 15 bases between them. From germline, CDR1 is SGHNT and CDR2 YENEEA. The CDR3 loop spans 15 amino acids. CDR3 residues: CASSPRGSAGNTIYF. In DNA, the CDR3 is TGTGCCAGCAGCCCCCGCGGATCGGCGGGAAACACCATATATTTT.

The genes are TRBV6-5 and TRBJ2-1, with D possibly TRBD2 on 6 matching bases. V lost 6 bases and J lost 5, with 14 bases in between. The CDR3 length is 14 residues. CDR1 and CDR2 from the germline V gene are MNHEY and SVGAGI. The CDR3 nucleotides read TGTGCCAGCAGCAAGCCGGGACTGAACAATGAGCAGTTCTTC. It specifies CASSKPGLNNEQFF.

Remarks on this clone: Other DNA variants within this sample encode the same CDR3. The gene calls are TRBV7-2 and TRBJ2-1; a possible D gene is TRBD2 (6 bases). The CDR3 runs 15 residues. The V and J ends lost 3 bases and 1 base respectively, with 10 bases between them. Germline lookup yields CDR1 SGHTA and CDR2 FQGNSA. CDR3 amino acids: CASSFSGGSYNEQFF. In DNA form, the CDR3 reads TGTGCCAGCAGCTTTAGCGGTGGTTCCTACAATGAGCAGTTCTTC.

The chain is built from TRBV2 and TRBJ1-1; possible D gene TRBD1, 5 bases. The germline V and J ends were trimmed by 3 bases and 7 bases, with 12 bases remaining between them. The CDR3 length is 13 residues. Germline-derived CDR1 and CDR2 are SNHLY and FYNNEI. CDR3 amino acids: CASSDAGPGEAFF. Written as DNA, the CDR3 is TGTGCCAGCAGTGATGCGGGACCCGGTGAAGCTTTCTTT.

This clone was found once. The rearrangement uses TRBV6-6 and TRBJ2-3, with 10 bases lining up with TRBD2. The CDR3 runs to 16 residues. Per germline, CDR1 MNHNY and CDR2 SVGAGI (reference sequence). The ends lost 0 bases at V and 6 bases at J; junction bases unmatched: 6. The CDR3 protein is CASSYSLAGVGDTQYF. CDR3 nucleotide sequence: TGTGCCAGCAGTTACTCGCTAGCGGGAGTCGGTGATACGCAGTATTTT.

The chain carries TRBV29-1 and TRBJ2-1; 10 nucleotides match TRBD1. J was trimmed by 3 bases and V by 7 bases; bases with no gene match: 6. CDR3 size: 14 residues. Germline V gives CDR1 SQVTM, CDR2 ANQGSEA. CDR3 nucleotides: TGCAGCGCCCGGGACAGGGGCCACTACAATGAGCAGTTCTTC. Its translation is CSARDRGHYNEQFF.

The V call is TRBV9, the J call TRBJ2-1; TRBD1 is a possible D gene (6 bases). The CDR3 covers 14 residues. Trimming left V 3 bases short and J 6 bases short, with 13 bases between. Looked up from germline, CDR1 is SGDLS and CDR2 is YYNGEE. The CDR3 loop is CASSADPDSNEQFF. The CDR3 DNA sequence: TGTGCCAGCAGCGCGGACCCGGACAGCAATGAGCAGTTCTTC.

CDR3 loop: CASSRTWGVYSGANVLTF. CDR3 DNA: TGTGCCAGCAGCCGGACCTGGGGGGTCTACTCTGGGGCCAACGTCCTGACTTTC. This chain connects TRBV9 to TRBJ2-6; TRBD2 might be the D (6 bases). CDR1 SGDLS and CDR2 YYNGEE come from the germline V gene. The CDR3 has 18 amino acids. V lost 4 bases to trimming and J lost 0 bases, with 17 bases between them.

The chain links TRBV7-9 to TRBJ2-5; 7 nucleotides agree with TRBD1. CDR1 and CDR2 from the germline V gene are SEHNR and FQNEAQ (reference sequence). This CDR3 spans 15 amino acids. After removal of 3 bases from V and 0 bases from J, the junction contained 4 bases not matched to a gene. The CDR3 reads CASSFWTGYQETQYF. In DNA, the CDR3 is TGTGCCAGCAGCTTCTGGACAGGTTACCAAGAGACCCAGTACTTC.

The CDR3 DNA follows: TGTGCCAGCAGCGTACAAGAACAGAGCACAGATACGCAGTATTTT. Its translation is CASSVQEQSTDTQYF. The chain couples TRBV9 to TRBJ2-3; D call uncertain. The CDR3 totals 15 residues. Trimming took 1 base from V and 0 from J, leaving 9 bases between them. Germline CDR1 is SGDLS and CDR2 is YYNGEE.

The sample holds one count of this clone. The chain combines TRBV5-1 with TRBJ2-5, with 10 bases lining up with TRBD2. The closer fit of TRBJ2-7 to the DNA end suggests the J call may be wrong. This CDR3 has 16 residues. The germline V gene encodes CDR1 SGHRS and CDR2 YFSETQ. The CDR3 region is CASSLVSSGGVYEQYF. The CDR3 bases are TGCGCCAGCAGCTTGGTGTCTAGCGGGGGTGTGTACGAGCAGTACTTC.

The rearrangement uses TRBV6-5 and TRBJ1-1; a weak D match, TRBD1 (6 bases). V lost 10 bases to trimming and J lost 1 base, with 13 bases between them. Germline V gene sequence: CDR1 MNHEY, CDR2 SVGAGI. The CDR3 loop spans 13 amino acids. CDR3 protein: CATPGGRNTEAFF. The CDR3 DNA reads TGTGCCACCCCCGGGGGGCGGAACACTGAAGCTTTCTTT.

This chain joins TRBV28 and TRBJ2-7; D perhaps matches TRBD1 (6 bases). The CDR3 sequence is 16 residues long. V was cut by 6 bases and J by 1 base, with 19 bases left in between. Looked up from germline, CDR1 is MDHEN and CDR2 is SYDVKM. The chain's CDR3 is CASSPGGGRRSYEQYF. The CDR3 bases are TGTGCCAGCAGCCCCGGTGGGGGCCGACGTTCCTACGAGCAGTACTTC.

CDR3 bases: TGTGCCAGCAGGGTACAGGGTGCGAGCTCCTACAATGAGCAGTTCTTC. Its translation is CASRVQGASSYNEQFF. V usage is TRBV7-3 and J usage is TRBJ2-1, with a weak D call TRBD1 (6 bases). Germline CDR1 SGHTA, CDR2 FQGTGA. Between the trimmed V and J ends, which lost 6 bases and 0 bases, there was a span of 15 bases. There are 16 residues in the CDR3.

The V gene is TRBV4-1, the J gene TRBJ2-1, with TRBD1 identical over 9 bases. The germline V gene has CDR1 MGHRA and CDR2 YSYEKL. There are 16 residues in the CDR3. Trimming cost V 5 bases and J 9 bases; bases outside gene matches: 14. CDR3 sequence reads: CASSYPGQGGRVEQFF. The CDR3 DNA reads TGCGCCAGCAGCTATCCGGGACAGGGCGGTCGGGTTGAGCAGTTCTTC.

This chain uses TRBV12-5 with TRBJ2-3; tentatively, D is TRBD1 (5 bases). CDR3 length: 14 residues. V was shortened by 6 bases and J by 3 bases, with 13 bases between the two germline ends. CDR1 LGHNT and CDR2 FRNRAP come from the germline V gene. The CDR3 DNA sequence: TGTGCTAGTGGAGGGGATATGAAGACAGATACGCAGTATTTT. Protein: CASGGDMKTDTQYF.

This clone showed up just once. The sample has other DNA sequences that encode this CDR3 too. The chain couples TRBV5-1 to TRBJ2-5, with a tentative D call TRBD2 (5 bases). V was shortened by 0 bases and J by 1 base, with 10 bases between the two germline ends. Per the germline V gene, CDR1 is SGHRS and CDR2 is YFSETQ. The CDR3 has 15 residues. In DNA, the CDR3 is TGCGCCAGCAGCTTGGCGGGGAATTCCCAAGAGACCCAGTACTTC. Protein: CASSLAGNSQETQYF.

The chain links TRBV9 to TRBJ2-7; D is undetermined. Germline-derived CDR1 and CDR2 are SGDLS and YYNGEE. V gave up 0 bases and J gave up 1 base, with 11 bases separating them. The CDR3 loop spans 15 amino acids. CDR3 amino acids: CASSVEAPTSYEQYF. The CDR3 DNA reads TGTGCCAGCAGCGTAGAGGCACCAACTTCCTACGAGCAGTACTTC.

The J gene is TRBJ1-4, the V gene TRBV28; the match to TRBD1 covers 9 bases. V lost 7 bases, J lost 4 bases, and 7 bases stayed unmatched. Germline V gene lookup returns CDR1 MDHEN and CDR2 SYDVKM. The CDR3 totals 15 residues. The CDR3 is CASKDPGQGNEKLFF. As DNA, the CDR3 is TGTGCCAGCAAGGACCCGGGACAGGGTAATGAAAAACTGTTTTTT.

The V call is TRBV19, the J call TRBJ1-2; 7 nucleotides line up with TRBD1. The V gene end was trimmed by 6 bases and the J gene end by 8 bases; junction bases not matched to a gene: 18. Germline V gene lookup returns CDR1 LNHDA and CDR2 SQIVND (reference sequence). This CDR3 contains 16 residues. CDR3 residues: CASSQYLRQGGKGYTF. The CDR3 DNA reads TGTGCCAGTAGCCAGTACCTGCGACAGGGTGGTAAGGGCTACACCTTC. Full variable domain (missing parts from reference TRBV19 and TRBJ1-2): DGGITQSPKYLFRKEGQNVTLSCEQNLNHDAMYWYRQDPGQGLRLIYYSQIVNDFQKGDIAEGYSVSREKKESFPLTVTSAQKNPTAFYLCASSQYLRQGGKGYTFGSGTRLTVV.